This TCR beta chain was recorded in a study of T cells in Graves' hyperthyroidism and ophthalmopathy (dated by TCRdb to about 2019). A note on the overall study: Peripheral blood samples were taken at the time of initial diagnosis, prior to any treatment. For training and testing, the 100 or so patients in the discovery cohort were randomly divided in a 7:3 ratio. After sampling, hyperthyroidism patients received methimazole starting at 30 mg daily, and ophthalmopathy patients received high-dose intravenous methylprednisolone. In addition, the study compared T-cell repertoires in thyroid tissue and in blood from about 6 Graves' hyperthyroidism patients. Prospective prediction of ophthalmopathy was tested in an independent validation cohort of approximately 18 hyperthyroidism patients and 15 to 17 patients who later progressed to ophthalmopathy. The paper reports TCR Vbeta CDR3 sequencing of approximately 130 peripheral blood samples: some 41 ophthalmopathy, under 80 hyperthyroidism and approximately 17 progressor patients. A discovery cohort of approximately 100 patients, about 43 with Graves' ophthalmopathy and about 60 with stable Graves' hyperthyroidism, was used to find distinguishing TCR V-J signatures. The full study reports these points: No statistical method was used to set the sample size in advance, and investigators knew the group allocation. During validation, the model predicted progression to ophthalmopathy a median of around six months ahead of onset, with around 65% sensitivity and 72% to 80% specificity. A 13 V-J signature model separated ophthalmopathy from stable hyperthyroidism, with around 91% sensitivity and roughly 84% specificity in cross-validation and 80%/75% in testing. Most expanded thyroid clonotypes (frequency above 0.001) were also detected in blood, a finding suggesting that blood repertoires may reflect thyroid immune responses.

The TCR beta CDR3 regions were amplified from the RNA transcripts. The TCR CDR3 was subjected to a first round of RT-PCR using the HTBI primer set and the Qiagen OneStep RT-PCR kit. Libraries were constructed in a second round of multiplex PCR, after which size selection and purification were performed. Libraries were sequenced paired-end with 100 bp reads on an Illumina HiSeq2000. Concerning the study's data processing: SOAPnuke was used to process the raw data, with reads discarded if the reads contained adapters or uncalled bases, had a mean Phred below 15, or lacked an exact constant-primer or identifier match. High-quality paired reads were merged with COPE v1.2.5, and unique nucleotide sequences were defined as clonotypes. Clonotypes were aligned to IMGT TRBV, TRBD and TRBJ reference segments using MiTCR v1.1. The analysis included only V-J combinations with a frequency above 0.0001, which together covered approximately 99% of the repertoires. The TCS score was defined as the ratio of F50 (clonal expansion) to E x V (chaos), calculated using BLOSUM62-based TCRdist between CDR3 peptides within each V-J. Welch's t-statistics and random forest reduced fewer than 550 V-J features to 13, which were used in a naive Bayes classifier (R e1071). Thyroid-blood repertoire similarity was quantified with the Morisita-Horn index. TCRdb reprocessing: public reads trimmed at Q25 with fastp, clones called with MiXCR, in-frame beta chains kept. Each record represents a unique CDR3 protein, reported with the most common genes and DNA among its rows. TCRdb's processing, not the authors' own work, is the source of the V and J calls. This sample is represented by approximately 870,000 distinct CDR3 sequences; about two fifths of them were singletons. Of the sample, 8.9% falls within the top ten clones.

Stable Graves' hyperthyroidism was defined as the absence of progression to ophthalmopathy over 18 months of follow-up. The hyperthyroidism patients were between 18 and 65 years old and newly diagnosed, with a disease duration of less than 2 months. Exclusion was applied to patients with uncontrolled infections, other autoimmune diseases, pregnancy or lactation. Diagnoses were based on clinical symptoms, serum thyroxine and TRAb, thyroid ultrasound and orbital computed tomography. PBMCs were separated from 8 to 10 ml of fresh peripheral blood using Ficoll-Paque density gradient centrifugation. Total RNA was extracted using Trizol reagent, and RNA quality was assessed on an Agilent 2100 Bioanalyzer. As to this clonotype: This clone's antigen is unknown. No per-base quality is available; no much larger clone lies one base away.

According to the germline V gene, CDR1 reads MGHDK and CDR2 reads SYGVNS. Compared with germline, V lacks 10 bases and J lacks 4 bases; bases without a gene match: 12. Including the terminal cysteine and phenylalanine, the CDR3 comprises 14 residues. Just the 42-base CDR3 DNA is kept, in frame starting at base 1. The rearrangement combines TRBV25-1 with TRBJ1-1; a stretch of 7 junction bases matches TRBD1. This sequence originates from a man younger than 30 with Graves' hyperthyroidism. Sequencing was done on a sample of blood. The CDR3 region has the sequence CATRQGTQSTEAFF. The DNA reads TGTGCCACTCGACAGGGAACCCAGAGCACTGAAGCTTTCTTT.